This TCR beta chain is from a study of spatial heterogeneity in lung cancer. Deletions cut 4 bases from V and 2 bases from J, with 10 bases between. This CDR3 is built from 14 residues. In the library, each TCR cDNA molecule bore its own unique molecular identifier. TCRdb recomputed calls from the 5' RACE reads with MiXCR, one row per CDR3 protein. The sample includes about 38,000 distinct CDR3 sequences, 7.5% to 8% of them seen just once. This clonotype has just a few counts. Its antigen is not identified. Broader study findings: Ubiquitous expanded tumor TCRs showed up in blood more at resection than follow-up.

As to time point: sample taken at primary tumor resection. Whole RNA was taken from tumor, nontumor lung or frozen PBMC; it was then sequenced unsorted. The rearrangement uses TRBV12-3 or TRBV12-4 and TRBJ2-3, with D unclear. The specimen comprised PBMCs, sampled at surgery. The TCR originated in a male donor with early-stage non-small cell lung cancer. Here the CDR3 reads CASSYKRPTDTQYF. The CDR3, as DNA: TGTGCCAGCAGTTATAAACGACCCACAGATACGCAGTATTTT.